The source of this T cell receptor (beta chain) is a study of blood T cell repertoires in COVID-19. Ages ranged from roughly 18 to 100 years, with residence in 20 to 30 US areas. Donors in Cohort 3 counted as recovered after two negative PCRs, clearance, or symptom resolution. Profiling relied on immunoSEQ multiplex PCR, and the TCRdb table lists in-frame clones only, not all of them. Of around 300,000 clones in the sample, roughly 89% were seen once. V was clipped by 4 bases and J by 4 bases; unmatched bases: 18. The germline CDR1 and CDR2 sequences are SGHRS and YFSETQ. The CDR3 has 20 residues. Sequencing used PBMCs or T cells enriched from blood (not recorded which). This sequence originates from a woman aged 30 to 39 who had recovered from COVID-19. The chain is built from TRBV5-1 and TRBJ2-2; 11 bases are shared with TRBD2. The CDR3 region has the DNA TGCGCCAGCAGCCGTCGACCCATGTCTAGCGGGAGGTCGAGCACCGGGGAGCTGTTTTTT. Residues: CASSRRPMSSGRSSTGELFF.